This TCR beta chain comes out of a study of blood T cell repertoires in COVID-19 (dated by TCRdb to between 2020 and 2021). Regarding the study in general: Samples from collaborators originated in the United States, Italy and Spain and spanned both the acute and convalescent phases of COVID-19. Subjects who had been exposed to COVID-19, were actively infected with it, or had recovered from it provided the deeply sampled blood TCRbeta repertoires that made up the dataset. Where available, HLA class I and class II types were obtained from metadata supplied by the sample provider rather than from assay-based typing. Samples were obtained from the ongoing ImmuneRACE study (first 160 participants) and from 1,254 subjects provided by 6 global collaborators. The repertoires were released in a freely available public database meant as a resource for research on the immune response to SARS-CoV-2. The prospective study material was composed of cDNA or gDNA derived from T cells, B-cell-depleted T cells, or PBMCs. Sample metadata almost always included a de-identified subject ID, COVID-19 status, age in years and sex. The paper's findings and limits, for the study overall: The amount of clinical and demographic metadata varied by source and participant and was provided uncurated.

At one collaborating source in Seattle, patients were enrolled during active infection and were followed longitudinally through the course of disease. Collaborating institutions collected whole blood in K2EDTA tubes following their own protocols. For TCRbeta analysis, collaborators shipped samples in one of three forms: frozen whole blood, isolated PBMCs, or DNA extracted from either of those sample types. The immunoSEQ Assay, a bias-controlled multiplex PCR, was used to amplify TCRbeta CDR3 regions from genomic DNA. On the authors' methods: Within the assay, amplification of reference gene primers was used to estimate how many nucleated cells each sample contained. To quantify the absolute abundance of each unique TCRbeta CDR3 rearrangement, sequence reads were collapsed and filtered. For each sample, productive Simpson clonality was calculated as the square root of Simpson's diversity index over productive rearrangements. TCRdb limited this immuneACCESS table to in-frame rearrangements with V and J called. A share of clones is missing; checked studies link under half to unresolved V genes, and the rest is unexplained. The V and J calls and clone size come from that table; D and trimming were worked out from the DNA. The sample table shows just under 350,000 clones, and around 86% are seen once. 6% to 7% of the sample is taken by the ten largest.

V loses 3 bases, J loses 4 bases, and the germline ends lie 19 bases apart. The germline V gene encodes CDR1 MNHNS and CDR2 SASEGT. The CDR3 sequence holds 16 residues, the cysteine and phenylalanine included. The DNA shown is the 48-base CDR3, in frame from base 1. In the case of this clone: This clone's antigen is unknown. The input lacks base qualities; no much larger clone sits a single base away.

This receptor was taken from a woman aged 45-65 years with COVID-19, enrolled during active disease. This sequence uses TRBV6-1 and TRBJ2-7, with the D segment identity uncertain. The specimen sequenced was peripheral blood. Read as DNA, the sequence is TGTGCCAGCAGTGATCAGCGAAATCCAGTCGGGTACGAGCAGTACTTC. This encodes CASSDQRNPVGYEQYF.